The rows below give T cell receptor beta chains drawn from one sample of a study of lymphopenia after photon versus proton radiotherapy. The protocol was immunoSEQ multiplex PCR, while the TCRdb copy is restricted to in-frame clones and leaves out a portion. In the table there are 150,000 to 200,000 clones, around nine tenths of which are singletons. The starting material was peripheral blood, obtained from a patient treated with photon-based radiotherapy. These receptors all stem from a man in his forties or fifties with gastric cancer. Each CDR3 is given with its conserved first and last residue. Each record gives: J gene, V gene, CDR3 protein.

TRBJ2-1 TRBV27 CASSSFLAGEYAEQFF
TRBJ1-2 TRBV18 CASSIRGSGYGYTF
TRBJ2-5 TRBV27 CASSLSKGKTQYF
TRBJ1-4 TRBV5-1 CASSLGRGREKLFF
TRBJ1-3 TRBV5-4 CASSPGQPTSGNTIYF
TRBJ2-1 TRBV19 CASSSQIYNEQFF
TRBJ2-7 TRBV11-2 CASSSGVYEQYF
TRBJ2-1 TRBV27 CASSSSGKDYNEQFF
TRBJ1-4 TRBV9 CASSVGPLSKLFF
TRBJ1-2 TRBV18 CASSPPTAISRGYTF
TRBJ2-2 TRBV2 CASREGANTGELFF
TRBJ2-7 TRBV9 CASSVGLAGSYEQYF
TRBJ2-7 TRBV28 CASSHPARFYEQYF
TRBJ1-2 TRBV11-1 CASSPDRKTYGYTF
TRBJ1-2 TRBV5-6 CASSEEGGNYGYTF
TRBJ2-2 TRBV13 CASSNWTGRPGELFF
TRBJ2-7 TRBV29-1 CSIQRTGSYEQYF
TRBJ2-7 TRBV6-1 CASSARSGLAGGYQQYF
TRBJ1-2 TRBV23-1 CASSHMTDFPLYGYTF
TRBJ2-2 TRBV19 CASNARQANTGELFF
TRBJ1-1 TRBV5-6 CASSLQGPTEAFF
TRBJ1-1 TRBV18 CASSPPSGGHTEAFF
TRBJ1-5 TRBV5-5 CASSLLWDRVNQPQHF
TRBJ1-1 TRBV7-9 CASLNSLRQGPEAFF
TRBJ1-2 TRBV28 CASSPGTYGYTF
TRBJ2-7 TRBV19 CASSIPGTSVYEQYF
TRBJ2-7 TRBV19 CASTSAGAYEQYF
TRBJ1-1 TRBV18 CASSPYDQRAFF
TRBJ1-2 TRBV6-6 CASSSGQVWGGYTF
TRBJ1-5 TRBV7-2 CASSLGPYSNQPQHF
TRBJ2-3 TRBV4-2 CASSQARGLAGAPDTQYF
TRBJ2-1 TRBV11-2 CASSSGGGGYEQFF
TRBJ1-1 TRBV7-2 CASSTQGPYEAFF
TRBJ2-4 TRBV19 CASNKQGRENIQYF
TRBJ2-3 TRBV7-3 CASSLWGLTDTQYF
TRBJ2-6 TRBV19 CASSIDQGRVASGANVLTF
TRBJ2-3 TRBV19 CASSIGVGTGGADTQYF
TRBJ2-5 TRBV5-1 CASSGGTEQETQYF
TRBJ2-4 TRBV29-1 CSVEMAGTGIQYF
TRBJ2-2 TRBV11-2 CASSDTSGRGTGELFF
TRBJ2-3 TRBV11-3 CASSLGGAITDTQYF
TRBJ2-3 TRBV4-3 CASSQDRSSSGPGDTQYF
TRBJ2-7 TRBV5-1 CASSLSAYEQYF
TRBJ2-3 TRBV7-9 CASSFGGGSTDTQYF
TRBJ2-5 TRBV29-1 CSVSQGGGQETQYF
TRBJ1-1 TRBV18 CASSPQGGRNTEAFF
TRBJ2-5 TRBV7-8 CASSLMGTGQETQYF
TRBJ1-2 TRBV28 CASSHLSDREYYGYTF